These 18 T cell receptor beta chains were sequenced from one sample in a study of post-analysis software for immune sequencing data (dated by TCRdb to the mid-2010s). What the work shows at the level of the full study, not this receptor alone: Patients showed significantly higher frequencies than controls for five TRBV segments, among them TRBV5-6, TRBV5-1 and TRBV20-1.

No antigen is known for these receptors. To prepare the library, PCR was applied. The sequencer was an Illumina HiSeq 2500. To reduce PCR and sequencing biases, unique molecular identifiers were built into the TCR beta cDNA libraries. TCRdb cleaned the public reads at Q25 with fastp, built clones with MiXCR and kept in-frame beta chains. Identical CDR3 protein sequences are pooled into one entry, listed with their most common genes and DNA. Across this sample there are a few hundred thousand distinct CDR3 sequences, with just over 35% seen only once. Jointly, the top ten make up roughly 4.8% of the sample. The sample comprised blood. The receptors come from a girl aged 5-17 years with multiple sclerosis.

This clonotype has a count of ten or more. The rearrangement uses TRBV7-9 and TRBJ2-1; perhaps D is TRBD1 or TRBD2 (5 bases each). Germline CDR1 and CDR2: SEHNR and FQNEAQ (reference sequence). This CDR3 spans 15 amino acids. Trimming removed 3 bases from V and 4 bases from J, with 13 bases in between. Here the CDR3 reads CASSLRGPLYNEQFF. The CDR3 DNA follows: TGTGCCAGCAGCTTGAGGGGTCCACTTTACAATGAGCAGTTCTTC.

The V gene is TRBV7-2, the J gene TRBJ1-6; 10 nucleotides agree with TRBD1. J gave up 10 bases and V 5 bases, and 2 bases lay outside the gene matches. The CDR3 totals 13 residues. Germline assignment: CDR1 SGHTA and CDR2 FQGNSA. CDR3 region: CASSMTGGSPLHF. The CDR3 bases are TGTGCCAGCAGCATGACAGGGGGCTCACCCCTCCACTTT.

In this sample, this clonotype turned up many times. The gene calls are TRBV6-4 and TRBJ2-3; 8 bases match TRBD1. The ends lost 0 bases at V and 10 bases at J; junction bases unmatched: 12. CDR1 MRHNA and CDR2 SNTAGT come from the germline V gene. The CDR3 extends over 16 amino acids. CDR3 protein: CASSDSPGTGGTAQYF. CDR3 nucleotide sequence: TGTGCCAGCAGTGACTCCCCCGGGACAGGTGGGACGGCGCAGTATTTT.

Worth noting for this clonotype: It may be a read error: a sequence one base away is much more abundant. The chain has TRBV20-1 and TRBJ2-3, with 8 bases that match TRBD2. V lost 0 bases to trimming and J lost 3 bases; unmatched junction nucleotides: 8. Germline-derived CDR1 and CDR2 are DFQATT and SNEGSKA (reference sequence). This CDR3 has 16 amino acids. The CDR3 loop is CSARDLSGSATDTQYF. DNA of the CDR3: TGCAGTGCTAGAGATCTCAGCGGGAGTGCAACAGATACGCAGTATTTT.

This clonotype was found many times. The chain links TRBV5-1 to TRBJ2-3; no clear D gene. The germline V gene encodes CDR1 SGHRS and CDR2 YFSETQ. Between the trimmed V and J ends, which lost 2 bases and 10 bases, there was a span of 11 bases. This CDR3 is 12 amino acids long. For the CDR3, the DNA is TGCGCCAGCAGCTTTTCCTCCGGGTCGCAGTATTTT. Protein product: CASSFSSGSQYF. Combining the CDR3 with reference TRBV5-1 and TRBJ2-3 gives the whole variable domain KAGVTQTPRYLIKTRGQQVTLSCSPISGHRSVSWYQQTPGQGLQFLFEYFSETQRNKGNFPGRFSGRQFSNSRSEMNVSTLELGDSALYLCASSFSSGSQYFGPGTRLTVL.

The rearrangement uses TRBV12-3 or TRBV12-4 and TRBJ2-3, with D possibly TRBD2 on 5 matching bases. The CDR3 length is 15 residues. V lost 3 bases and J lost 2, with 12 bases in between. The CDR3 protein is CASSFGQRTTDTQYF. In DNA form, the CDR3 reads TGTGCCAGCAGTTTTGGCCAGCGGACCACAGATACGCAGTATTTT.

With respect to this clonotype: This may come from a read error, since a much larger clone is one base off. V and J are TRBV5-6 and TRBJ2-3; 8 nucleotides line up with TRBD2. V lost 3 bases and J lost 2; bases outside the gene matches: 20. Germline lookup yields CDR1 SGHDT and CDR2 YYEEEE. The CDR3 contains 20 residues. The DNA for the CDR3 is TGTGCCAGCAGCTCTGTTCTAGGCGGGGGGATTTCGTCTAACACAGATACGCAGTATTTT. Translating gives CASSSVLGGGISSNTDTQYF.

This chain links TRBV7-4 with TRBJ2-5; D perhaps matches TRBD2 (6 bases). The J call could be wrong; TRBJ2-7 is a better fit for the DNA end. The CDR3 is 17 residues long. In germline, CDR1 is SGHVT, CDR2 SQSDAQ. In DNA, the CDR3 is TGTGCCAGCAGCTCAGGAAGACTAGTCAGGCCGCGTGACGAGCAGTACTTC. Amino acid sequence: CASSSGRLVRPRDEQYF.

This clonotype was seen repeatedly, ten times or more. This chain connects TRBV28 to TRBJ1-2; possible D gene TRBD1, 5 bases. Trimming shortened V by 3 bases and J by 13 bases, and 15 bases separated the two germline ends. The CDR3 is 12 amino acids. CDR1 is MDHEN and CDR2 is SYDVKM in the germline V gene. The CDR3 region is CASSFSRGTTTF. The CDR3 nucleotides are TGTGCCAGCAGTTTCTCGCGCGGGACCACCACCTTC.

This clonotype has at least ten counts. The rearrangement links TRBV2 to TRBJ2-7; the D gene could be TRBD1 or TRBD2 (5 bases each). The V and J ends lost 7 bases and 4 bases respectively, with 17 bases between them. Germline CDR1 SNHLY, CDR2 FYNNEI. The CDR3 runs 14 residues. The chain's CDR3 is CASTPSGLRYEQYF. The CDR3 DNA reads TGTGCCAGCACTCCATCGGGGCTTAGATACGAGCAGTACTTC.

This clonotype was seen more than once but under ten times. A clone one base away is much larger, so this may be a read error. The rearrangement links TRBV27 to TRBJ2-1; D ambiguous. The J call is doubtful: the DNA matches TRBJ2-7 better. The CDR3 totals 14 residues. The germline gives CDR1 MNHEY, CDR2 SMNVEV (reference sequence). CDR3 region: CASSSPGRYNEQYF. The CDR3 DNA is TGTGCCAGCAGTTCTCCGGGCCGATACAATGAGCAGTACTTC.

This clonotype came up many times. CDR3 DNA: TGCAGTGCTAGGGACGGGGGGGGCACAGATACGCAGTATTTT. This encodes CSARDGGGTDTQYF. This rearrangement joins TRBV20-1 to TRBJ2-3; 8 nucleotides agree with TRBD2. The germline gives CDR1 DFQATT, CDR2 SNEGSKA (reference sequence). The CDR3 has 14 residues. J gave up 1 base and V 3 bases, and 3 bases lay outside the gene matches.

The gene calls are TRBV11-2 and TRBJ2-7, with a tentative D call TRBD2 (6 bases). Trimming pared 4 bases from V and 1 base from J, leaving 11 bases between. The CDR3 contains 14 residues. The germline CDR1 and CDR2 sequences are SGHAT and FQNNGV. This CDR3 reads CASSSAGRSYEQYF. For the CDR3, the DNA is TGTGCCAGCAGCTCGGCGGGGCGGTCCTACGAGCAGTACTTC.

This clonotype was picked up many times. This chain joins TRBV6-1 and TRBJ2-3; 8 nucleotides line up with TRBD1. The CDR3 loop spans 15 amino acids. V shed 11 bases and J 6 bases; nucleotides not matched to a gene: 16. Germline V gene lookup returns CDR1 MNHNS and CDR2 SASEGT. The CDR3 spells CAVSPDRVFLDTQYF. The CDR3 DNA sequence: TGTGCCGTCTCTCCGGACAGGGTTTTTCTGGATACGCAGTATTTT.

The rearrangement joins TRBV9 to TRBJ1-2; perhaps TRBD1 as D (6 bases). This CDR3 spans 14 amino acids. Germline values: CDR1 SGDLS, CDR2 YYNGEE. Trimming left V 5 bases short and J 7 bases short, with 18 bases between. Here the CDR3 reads CASRRQDGISGYTF. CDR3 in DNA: TGTGCCAGCAGACGACAGGACGGTATATCTGGCTACACCTTC.

The CDR3 is CASSPNRGSDTQYF. The DNA for the CDR3 is TGTGCCAGCTCACCGAACCGGGGGTCGGATACGCAGTATTTT. V usage is TRBV18 and J usage is TRBJ2-3, with D possibly matching TRBD2 (6 bases). Germline CDR1 reads KGHSH; CDR2 reads LQKENI. The CDR3 contains 14 residues. The V and J ends lost 3 bases and 6 bases respectively, with 13 bases between them.

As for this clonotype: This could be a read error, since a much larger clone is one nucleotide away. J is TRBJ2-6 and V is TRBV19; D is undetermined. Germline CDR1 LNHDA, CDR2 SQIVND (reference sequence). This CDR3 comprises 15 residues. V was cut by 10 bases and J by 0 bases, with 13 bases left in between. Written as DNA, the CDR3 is TGTGCCAATAAGTCACAACCCTCTGGGGCCAACGTCCTGACTTTC. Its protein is CANKSQPSGANVLTF.

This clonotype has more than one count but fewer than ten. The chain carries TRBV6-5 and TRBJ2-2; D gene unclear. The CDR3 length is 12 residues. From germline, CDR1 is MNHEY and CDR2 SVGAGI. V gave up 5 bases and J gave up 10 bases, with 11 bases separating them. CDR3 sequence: CASSQGRAELFF. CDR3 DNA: TGTGCCAGCAGTCAAGGGCGCGCGGAGCTGTTTTTT.